Listed below are T cell receptor beta chains from one sample, sequenced in a study of low-dose radiotherapy and immunotherapy resistance in tumors. From the reads, TCRdb called clonotypes with MiXCR, one entry per CDR3 protein. Of over 50,000 distinct CDR3 sequences listed, roughly a third are singletons. The sequenced sample was PBMCs, obtained after low-dose radiotherapy plus immunotherapy. The origin of the receptors is a male donor with rectosigmoid adenocarcinoma. CDR3s include the opening cysteine and the closing phenylalanine or tryptophan. D genes are given only for firm matches. Size is omitted from some rows. Given values are once, few, many or a class for expanded clones.

TRBV6-2/TRBV6-3	many	TRBD1	TRBJ1-6	TGTGCCAGCAGTTACTGGGGACAGAATAATTCACCCCTCCACTTT	CASSYWGQNNSPLHF
TRBV2	many	-	TRBJ1-2	TGTGCCAGCAGTGAAACCCCCCGAGCTGGGCGTGATGGCTACACCTTC	CASSETPRAGRDGYTF
TRBV5-4	many	TRBD2	TRBJ2-2	TGTGCCAGCAGATCAACTAGCGCCGCTCTTCGGGGCGGGGAGCTGTTTTTT	CASRSTSAALRGGELFF
TRBV29-1	few	TRBD2	TRBJ2-1	TGCAGCGTTCTACTAGCGCCCTACAATGAGCAGTTCTTC	CSVLLAPYNEQFF
TRBV28	-	TRBD2	TRBJ2-7	TGTGCCAGCAGTTTAGGGACTAGCGGTTCCTACGAGCAGTACTTC	CASSLGTSGSYEQYF
TRBV9	-	-	TRBJ1-3	TGTGCCAGCAGCGTAGCTCCGTTCTCTGGAAACACCATATATTTT	CASSVAPFSGNTIYF
TRBV7-9	-	TRBD1	TRBJ1-2	TGTGCCAGCAGCCTCGACAGGGCGGGCTACACCTTC	CASSLDRAGYTF
TRBV29-1	many	TRBD1	TRBJ2-3	TGCAGCGTCCAGGGGGTCAGCACAGATACGCAGTATTTT	CSVQGVSTDTQYF
TRBV6-6	many	TRBD1	TRBJ2-7	TGTGCCAGCAGTCCCCGGGACAGGGGGAACGAGCAGTACTTC	CASSPRDRGNEQYF
TRBV7-2	many	-	TRBJ1-2	TGTGCCAGCAGCTTAGGTTTCAATAACTATGGCTACACCTTC	CASSLGFNNYGYTF
TRBV6-2/TRBV6-3	few	-	TRBJ1-1	TGTGCCAGCAGTCGGACGAACACTGAAGCTTTCTTT	CASSRTNTEAFF
TRBV6-2/TRBV6-3	many	-	TRBJ1-1	TGTGCCAGCAGTTACGGGCACGTCAGTTCTGAAGCTTTCTTT	CASSYGHVSSEAFF
TRBV7-9	-	TRBD2	TRBJ2-3	TGTGCCAGCAGCTTAGGAGTAGCGGGAGTTTGGGATACGCAGTATTTT	CASSLGVAGVWDTQYF
TRBV28	-	-	TRBJ2-7	TGTGCCAGCAGTTCAGGGCCCTACGAGCAGTACTTC	CASSSGPYEQYF
TRBV5-5	-	-	TRBJ2-1	TGTGCCAGCAGCAAAGGTCCGAGCTCCTACAATGAGCAGTTCTTC	CASSKGPSSYNEQFF
TRBV7-2	many	-	TRBJ2-1	TGTGCCAGCAGCTTACAGGGACGGGCTGTCTGGTTCTTC	CASSLQGRAVWFF
TRBV28	-	-	TRBJ2-3	TGTGCCAGCAGTACCCCGGCGGATACGCAGTATTTT	CASSTPADTQYF
TRBV5-4	-	-	TRBJ2-3	TGTGCCAGCAGCTTGTCGGGCAGGGATACGCAGTATTTT	CASSLSGRDTQYF
TRBV2	many	-	TRBJ2-7	TGTGCCAGCACGGCGACCTACGAGCAGTACTTC	CASTATYEQYF
TRBV20-1	-	-	TRBJ2-3	TGCAGTGCAGCAGACCGCTTCACAGATACGCAGTATTTT	CSAADRFTDTQYF
TRBV24-1	many	TRBD2	TRBJ2-1	TGTGCCACCAGTCCTAGCGGGCATGAGCAGTTCTTC	CATSPSGHEQFF
TRBV28	many	-	TRBJ1-1	TGTGCCAGCAGCCGAGGACGGTTGAACACTGAAGCTTTCTTT	CASSRGRLNTEAFF
TRBV29-1	-	TRBD2	TRBJ2-1	TGCAGCGTTGAATTCCCTAGCGGGAGTCGATCCTACAATGAGCAGTTCTTC	CSVEFPSGSRSYNEQFF
TRBV7-9	-	TRBD1	TRBJ2-7	TGTGCCAGCAGCTCACTCGAGGGGACAGGAGCCGCATTGTACGAGCAGTACTTC	CASSSLEGTGAALYEQYF
TRBV19	-	-	TRBJ1-5	TGTGCCAGTAGTATAGATTGGGGAAATCAGCCCCAGCATTTT	CASSIDWGNQPQHF
TRBV12-3/TRBV12-4	many	-	TRBJ2-7	TGTGCCAGCAGTCCTCGGGGGACAGTATTATCCTACGAGCAGTACTTC	CASSPRGTVLSYEQYF
TRBV6-6	many	-	TRBJ2-7	TGTGCCAGCAGTTACTCGATGGGGGAGGCCTACGAGCAGTACTTC	CASSYSMGEAYEQYF
TRBV7-2	-	TRBD2	TRBJ2-1	TGTGCCAGCAGCTTACCCGGGGGGGCCTACAATGAGCAGTTCTTC	CASSLPGGAYNEQFF
TRBV6-2/TRBV6-3	many	-	TRBJ1-2	TGTGCCAGCAGTTCCTACAGGGATGGCTACACCTTC	CASSSYRDGYTF
TRBV5-1	few	-	TRBJ2-1	TGCGCCAGCAGCTTGGGCGCCAGGAGTAATGAGCAGTTCTTC	CASSLGARSNEQFF
TRBV18	many	-	TRBJ1-2	TGTGCCAGCTCACCAGGGGACGGCGTTGGCTACACCTTC	CASSPGDGVGYTF
TRBV14	-	-	TRBJ2-1	TGTGCCAGCAGCCAAGACAGGGCCCCTAGCTCCTACAATGAGCAGTTCTTC	CASSQDRAPSSYNEQFF
TRBV20-1	-	TRBD1	TRBJ2-1	TGCAGTGCGGACGGGACAGGGATCAACAATGAGCAGTTCTTC	CSADGTGINNEQFF
TRBV3-1	many	-	TRBJ1-6	TGTGCCAGCAGCCGCTCAGGAGGTTCACCCCTCCACTTT	CASSRSGGSPLHF
TRBV10-3	many	-	TRBJ1-2	TGTGCCATCAGTGAGTCTGGGGTTGACGGCTACACCTTC	CAISESGVDGYTF
TRBV12-3/TRBV12-4	-	TRBD2	TRBJ2-7	TGTGCCAGCAGTTACAGTAGCGGGAGGGCCTCCTCACGAGCCGAGCAGTACTTC	CASSYSSGRASSRAEQYF
TRBV6-2/TRBV6-3	many	-	TRBJ1-6	TGTGCCAGCAGTTACGGGAGCGGTCTGGATTCACCCCTCCACTTT	CASSYGSGLDSPLHF
TRBV30	few	-	TRBJ2-2	TGTGCCTGGAGATCGACCGGGGAGCTGTTTTTT	CAWRSTGELFF
TRBV4-2	many	TRBD2	TRBJ2-5	TGTGCCAGCAGCCAAGATGGGCTAGCGGGGGACCTCCAGGAGACCCAGTACTTC	CASSQDGLAGDLQETQYF
TRBV6-6	-	-	TRBJ2-7	TGTGCCAGCATAATGGCCGACCGGTTGGGGCTCTACGAGCAGTACTTC	CASIMADRLGLYEQYF
TRBV28	many	TRBD2	TRBJ2-1	TGTGCCAGCAGGACTAGCGGGGGTACCTACAATGAGCAGTTCTTC	CASRTSGGTYNEQFF